This TCR beta chain was observed in a study of blood T cells in healthy people across ages (dated by TCRdb to the mid-2010s). General notes on the study: In model experiments, roughly one uniquely barcoded TCR beta cDNA molecule per two T cells was captured by template switching. To avoid experimental bias, donors of different ages were randomly spread across the sequencing lanes. Two additional independent replicas of 1 million unique cDNA reads from the same blood draw were analyzed for two donors (one aged 18 to 30 and one aged 80 or older). The donors were split into four age groups: young (average 16 years), middle-aged (about 40), aged (roughly 60) and long-lived (more than 80). Age-related changes in TCR beta repertoire diversity were measured in the study by deep sequencing normalized with unique cDNA molecular identifiers. Results and caveats for the whole study, not just this receptor: Because donor CMV infection status was unknown, age-related changes in expanded clonotypes were potentially confounded. Observed TCR beta diversity per million T cells fell roughly linearly with age, and a significant reduction was already apparent by age around 40. The long-lived group showed more naive CD4+ T cells, fewer expanded clones and increased TCR diversity than the aged group, suggesting age selection. Observed TCR beta diversity correlated strongly with the percentage of naive T cells measured by flow cytometry. Estimates of total diversity based on one million sequenced T cells were regarded as lower bounds and as underestimates. Because profiling used bulk unsorted PBMCs, naive and antigen-experienced compartments could not be compared conclusively.

Comment on this clonotype: This receptor's antigen is unknown. No base quality values were provided; no much bigger clone lies one nucleotide off.

The library was made by 5' RACE. TCRdb shows the sequencer as Illumina HiSeq 2500. A second about 7 to 11 cycle PCR used a sample-barcoded 5' primer and a J-beta primer mix. A unique molecular identifier was introduced onto each TCR beta cDNA molecule by a template-switch 5' adaptor carrying 12 random nucleotides. Each sample yielded at least 2.5 million CDR3-containing paired-end reads. The Mint cDNA synthesis kit, primed by a TRBC-specific oligonucleotide, was used to synthesize first-strand cDNA from all RNA. After uracil-DNA glycosylase treatment, a first 18-cycle PCR used universal primers M1SS and BC2_uni_R on all cDNA. Processing in the source paper ran as follows. For normalization, 1 million high-quality reads were randomly selected from each sample, with every read carrying a distinct molecular identifier. Reads with shared molecular identifiers were discarded instead of being binned into consensus sequences. CDR3 identification, clonotype clustering and error correction used MiTCR with a Q25 quality threshold and the strictest error-elimination algorithm. A nonparametric unseen species model with Euler transformation was used to estimate lower-bound total TCR beta diversity. In-frame beta chains were kept once TCRdb had trimmed the public reads at Q25 with fastp and called clones with MiXCR. Every distinct CDR3 protein forms one entry, paired with its most common genes and DNA. TCRdb's processing, not the study's, gives the V and J calls here. For this sample there are hundreds of thousands of distinct CDR3 sequences; under 45% appear just once. The ten largest clones take up about 19% of the sample.

Donors were 39 systemically healthy Caucasian individuals from Russia aged roughly 6 to 90 years. Around 9.9 milliliters of peripheral blood were collected from each donor into EDTA-treated Vacutainer tubes. Ficoll-Paque density-gradient centrifugation was used to isolate PBMCs, with at least 6.5 million obtained per sample. Trizol reagent was used to extract total RNA from the PBMCs, yielding at least 5 micrograms per sample. The percentages of naive CD45RAhigh/CD27high T cells were determined by flow cytometry on a PBMC aliquot from every donor. The CDR3 measures 15 amino acids from cysteine to phenylalanine. Only the CDR3 DNA is retained, 45 bases long and in frame from the first base. As encoded in the germline V gene (reference sequence), CDR1 is SGHNT while CDR2 is YYREEE. V drops 0 bases and J drops 4 bases, leaving 14 bases in between.

The V gene is TRBV5-4 and the J gene is TRBJ2-7, with an unclear D gene assignment. The clonotype was recovered from a man aged 60-69 years in good health. The specimen sequenced was blood. Here is the DNA: TGTGCCAGCAGCTTGGGAGGAGAATCATATTACGAGCAGTACTTC. It codes for CASSLGGESYYEQYF. The full variable domain, with segments outside the CDR3 supplied by the reference TRBV5-4 and TRBJ2-7 proteins, appears as ETGVTQSPTHLIKTRGQQVTLRCSSQSGHNTVSWYQQALGQGPQFIFQYYREEENGRGNFPPRFSGLQFPNYSSELNVNALELDDSALYLCASSLGGESYYEQYFGPGTRLTVT.